This TCR beta chain was sequenced during a study of blood T cell repertoires in COVID-19. Study-level information: Material from acute and convalescent COVID-19 was sourced from the United States, Italy and Spain. T cells, B-cell-depleted T cells, or PBMCs supplied cDNA or gDNA.

In the original workflow: Estimates of nucleated cell counts were drawn from the amplification of reference gene primers. Generated by immunoSEQ multiplex PCR, the TCRdb table keeps only in-frame clones and is missing some. V, J and clone size were drawn from that table, and D and trimming were deduced from the DNA. Of 390,000 or so clones listed, around 87% are singletons. Trimming at V came to 6 bases and at J to 5 bases, leaving 6 bases not matched to a gene. Per the germline V gene, CDR1 is MDHEN and CDR2 is SYDVKM. This CDR3 has 13 amino acids. Seattle participants joined during active infection and were tracked over time.

The J gene is TRBJ2-5, the V gene TRBV28, with TRBD1 matching over 7 bases. The sequencing sample was made of peripheral blood. The receptor comes from a woman under 40 with COVID-19, enrolled during active disease. The CDR3 DNA follows: TGTGCCAGCAGGACAGGGTCAGGGGAGACCCAGTACTTC. Its protein product is CASRTGSGETQYF.